The clone carrying this T cell receptor beta chain was observed a handful of times. What it binds is unknown. Trimming cost V 2 bases and J 4 bases, with 9 bases left between them. CDR1 is SEHNR and CDR2 is FQNEAQ in the germline V gene (reference sequence). This CDR3 has 14 residues. This entry is derived from a study of beta chain features in type 1 diabetes. Study results and caveats: There were fewer insertions and more deletions at the VDJ junctions of type 1 diabetes patients.

Expressed TCRB transcripts were sequenced because the entire RNA isolate underwent reverse transcription. Sequencing was performed with immunoSEQ multiplex PCR; in TCRdb, only in-frame clones are kept and a portion is missing. This table holds 810,000 or so clones, about 17% found once. The sequence was obtained from a young woman in good health. The J gene is TRBJ2-1, the V gene TRBV7-9; possibly TRBD1 or TRBD2 for D (6 bases each). Sequencing input: naive CD4+ T cells from blood. The CDR3 DNA is TGTGCCAGCAGCTTACGAGGGGGGTACAATGAGCAGTTCTTC. It translates to CASSLRGGYNEQFF.